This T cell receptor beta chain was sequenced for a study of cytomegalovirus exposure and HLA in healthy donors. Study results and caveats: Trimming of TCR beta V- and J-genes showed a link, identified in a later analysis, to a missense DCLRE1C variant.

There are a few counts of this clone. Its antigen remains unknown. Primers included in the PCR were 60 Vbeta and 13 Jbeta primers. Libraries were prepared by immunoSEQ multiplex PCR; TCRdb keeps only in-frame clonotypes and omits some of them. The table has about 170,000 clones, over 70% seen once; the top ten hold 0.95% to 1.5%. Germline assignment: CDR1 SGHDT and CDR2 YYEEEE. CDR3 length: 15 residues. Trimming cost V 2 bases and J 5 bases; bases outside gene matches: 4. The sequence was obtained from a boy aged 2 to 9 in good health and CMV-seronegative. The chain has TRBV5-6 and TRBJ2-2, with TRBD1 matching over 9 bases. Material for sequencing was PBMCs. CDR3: CASSFRDRVTGELFF. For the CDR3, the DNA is TGTGCCAGCAGCTTCCGGGACAGGGTTACCGGGGAGCTGTTTTTT.